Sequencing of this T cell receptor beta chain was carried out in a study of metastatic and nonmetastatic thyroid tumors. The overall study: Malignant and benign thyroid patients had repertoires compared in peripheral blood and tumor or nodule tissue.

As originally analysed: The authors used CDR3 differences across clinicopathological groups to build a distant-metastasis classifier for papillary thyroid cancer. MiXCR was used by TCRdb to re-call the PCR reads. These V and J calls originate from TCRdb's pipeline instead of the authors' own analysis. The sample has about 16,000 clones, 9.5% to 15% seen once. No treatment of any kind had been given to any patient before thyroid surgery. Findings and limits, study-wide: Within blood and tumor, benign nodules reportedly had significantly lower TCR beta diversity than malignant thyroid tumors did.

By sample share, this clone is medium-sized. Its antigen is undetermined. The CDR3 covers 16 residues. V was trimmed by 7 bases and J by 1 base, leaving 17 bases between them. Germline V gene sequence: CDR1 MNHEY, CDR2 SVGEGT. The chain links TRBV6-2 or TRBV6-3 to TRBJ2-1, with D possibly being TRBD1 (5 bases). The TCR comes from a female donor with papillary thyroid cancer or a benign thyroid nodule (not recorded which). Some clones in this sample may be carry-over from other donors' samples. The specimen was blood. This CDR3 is CASTLRGRVSYNEQFF. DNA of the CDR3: TGTGCCAGCACCCTAAGGGGCAGGGTTTCCTACAATGAGCAGTTCTTC.